One and the same sample provided the 24 T cell receptor beta chains below, sequenced in a study of T cells in Graves' hyperthyroidism and ophthalmopathy. The investigators amplified TCR beta CDR3 regions from RNA transcripts. With the HTBI primer set, the TCR CDR3 went through a first round of RT-PCR. TCRdb recomputed calls from the multiplex PCR reads with MiXCR, one row per CDR3 protein. The table shows over 45,000 distinct CDR3 sequences, with around 48% occurring only once. Input material: blood. The receptors were sampled from a woman in her thirties with Graves' ophthalmopathy.

This clonotype was recorded many times. V usage is TRBV15 and J usage is TRBJ2-1; TRBD2 matches at 10 bases. The CDR3 spans 14 residues. Germline V gives CDR1 LNHNV, CDR2 YYDKDF (reference sequence). V was pared by 8 bases and J by 9 bases, with 10 bases of the junction left unmatched. The CDR3 reads CATGSASGSGEQFF. The DNA of the CDR3 is TGTGCCACCGGAAGCGCTAGCGGGAGTGGTGAGCAGTTCTTC.

The V call is TRBV20-1, the J call TRBJ1-2, with 9 nucleotides matching TRBD1. This CDR3 has 12 residues. Germline assignment: CDR1 DFQATT and CDR2 SNEGSKA (reference sequence). Unmatched junction bases numbered 3, after V lost 6 bases and J lost 4 bases. CDR3 DNA: TGCAGTGCCAGGACAGGGGTCTATGGCTACACCTTC. Protein product: CSARTGVYGYTF.

V and J are TRBV4-1 and TRBJ1-2; D is unclear. Trimming took 1 base from V and 8 from J, leaving 14 bases between them. Looked up from germline, CDR1 is MGHRA and CDR2 is YSYEKL. This CDR3 has 14 amino acids. Here the CDR3 DNA reads TGCGCCAGCAGCCAAGTTCGGCAGAGCGGAGGCTACACCTTC. It is translated as CASSQVRQSGGYTF.

This clonotype was detected many times. The V call is TRBV6-4, the J call TRBJ2-1; D uncertain. V gave up 2 bases and J gave up 6 bases, with 11 bases separating them. CDR3 length equals 14 residues. Germline CDR1 and CDR2: MRHNA and SNTAGT. This CDR3 is CASSDTAESNEQFF. CDR3 nucleotide sequence: TGTGCCAGCAGTGACACCGCCGAGAGCAATGAGCAGTTCTTC.

This chain links TRBV20-1 with TRBJ2-1; 9 bases map to TRBD1. CDR1 is DFQATT, CDR2 SNEGSKA, per germline (reference sequence). The CDR3 runs to 15 residues. The V gene end was trimmed by 0 bases and the J gene end by 6 bases; junction bases not matched to a gene: 6. The DNA for the CDR3 is TGCAGTGCTAGAGAACGGGACAGGGTCGGCAATGAGCAGTTCTTC. This gives the protein CSARERDRVGNEQFF.

This clonotype was seen at least ten times. This chain connects TRBV7-3 to TRBJ2-1, with 11 bases matching TRBD2. The length of the CDR3 is 18 residues. V was clipped by 3 bases and J by 7 bases; unmatched bases: 14. Germline CDR1 is SGHTA and CDR2 is FQGTGA. CDR3 in amino acids: CASSFGTSGRRVGNEQFF. DNA for the CDR3: TGTGCCAGCAGCTTTGGGACTAGCGGCCGGAGAGTAGGTAATGAGCAGTTCTTC.

This clonotype was counted at least ten times. The V gene is TRBV7-8, the J gene TRBJ2-5, with 12 bases that match TRBD2. Trimming at V came to 6 bases and at J to 3 bases, leaving 8 bases not matched to a gene. CDR1 is SGHVS and CDR2 is FQNEAQ in the germline V gene. There are 16 residues in the CDR3. The DNA of the CDR3 is TGTGCCAGCAGACTACGGACTAGCGGGACCAAAGAGACCCAGTACTTC. Translated: CASRLRTSGTKETQYF.

This clonotype has ten or more counts. V usage is TRBV5-6 and J usage is TRBJ1-1; D perhaps matches TRBD1 (5 bases). In germline, CDR1 is SGHDT, CDR2 YYEEEE. The V and J ends lost 0 bases and 2 bases respectively, with 11 bases between them. The CDR3 has 15 residues. The CDR3 DNA is TGTGCCAGCAGCTTGGGGCAGGGACCCAACACTGAAGCTTTCTTT. Its translation: CASSLGQGPNTEAFF.

This rearrangement joins TRBV6-1 to TRBJ1-2, with a tentative D call TRBD1 (6 bases). The CDR3 runs 16 residues. Trimming cost V 7 bases and J 6 bases, with 24 bases left between them. CDR1 MNHNS and CDR2 SASEGT come from the germline V gene. CDR3 sequence (DNA): TGTGCCAGCAACCCCACGCTGGGGGGCAAGTCCCATGGCTACACCTTC. Its translation is CASNPTLGGKSHGYTF.

This clonotype was recorded only once. The chain combines TRBV2 with TRBJ2-5; 10 nucleotides match TRBD2. Germline V gives CDR1 SNHLY, CDR2 FYNNEI. The CDR3 has 15 residues. The V gene end was trimmed by 5 bases and the J gene end by 5 bases; junction bases not matched to a gene: 8. The CDR3 is CASSLLAGVSETQYF. CDR3 in DNA: TGTGCCAGCAGTCTCCTAGCGGGAGTTTCCGAGACCCAGTACTTC. Drawing the rest from reference TRBV2 and TRBJ2-5, the complete variable domain is EPEVTQTPSHQVTQMGQEVILRCVPISNHLYFYWYRQILGQKVEFLVSFYNNEISEKSEIFDDQFSVERPDGSNFTLKIRSTKLEDSAMYFCASSLLAGVSETQYFGPGTRLLVL.

Comments on this clonotype: Compared with germline, one end of the junction differs, possibly owing to a read error. This chain uses TRBV6-4 with TRBJ2-5, with D perhaps TRBD2 (5 bases). The CDR3 has 14 amino acids. Germline CDR1 reads MRHNA; CDR2 reads SNTAGT. CDR3 in amino acids: CASSESAGAETKYF. The CDR3 region has the DNA TGTGCCAGCAGTGAGTCCGCGGGTGCGGAGACCAAGTACTTC.

This clonotype appeared many times. The chain links TRBV11-2 to TRBJ2-1; D uncertain. Germline values: CDR1 SGHAT, CDR2 FQNNGV. This CDR3 comprises 13 residues. Between the trimmed V and J ends, which lost 3 bases and 5 bases, there was a span of 8 bases. The CDR3 DNA reads TGTGCCAGCAGCTTCTCTAGAAACAATGAGCAGTTCTTC. Translating gives CASSFSRNNEQFF.

In this sample, this clonotype turned up many times. The chain links TRBV5-1 to TRBJ2-7, with a possible D match to TRBD2 (6 bases). The CDR3 is 15 residues long. The germline gives CDR1 SGHRS, CDR2 YFSETQ. V lost 4 bases to trimming and J lost 0 bases, with 14 bases between them. The CDR3 region has the DNA TGCGCCAGCAGCCCGCGGGGCGAGCCCTCCTACGAGCAGTACTTC. Translating it yields CASSPRGEPSYEQYF. Drawing the rest from reference TRBV5-1 and TRBJ2-7, the complete variable domain is KAGVTQTPRYLIKTRGQQVTLSCSPISGHRSVSWYQQTPGQGLQFLFEYFSETQRNKGNFPGRFSGRQFSNSRSEMNVSTLELGDSALYLCASSPRGEPSYEQYFGPGTRLTVT.

This chain uses TRBV20-1 with TRBJ2-7, with a tentative D call TRBD1 (5 bases). The V and J ends lost 8 bases and 6 bases respectively, with 20 bases between them. The CDR3 loop spans 13 amino acids. The germline gives CDR1 DFQATT, CDR2 SNEGSKA (reference sequence). The CDR3 DNA is TGCAGTTACTCGCGGACACGGGCTAGCGAGCAGTACTTC. This encodes CSYSRTRASEQYF.

This clonotype has at least ten counts. V gene TRBV4-1 combines with J gene TRBJ2-7; 11 bases are a match to TRBD2. Germline CDR1 MGHRA, CDR2 YSYEKL. The CDR3 extends over 15 amino acids. With 1 base clipped from V and 4 bases from J, the junction kept 3 bases outside the gene matches. CDR3 coding DNA: TGCGCCAGCAGCCAAGTAGTAGCGGGAGGGTACGAGCAGTACTTC. Amino acid sequence: CASSQVVAGGYEQYF.

Concerning this clonotype itself: Since no conserved phenylalanine or tryptophan closes the CDR3, a read error is the likely cause. This chain joins TRBV20-1 and TRBJ2-7, with TRBD1 as a possible D gene (5 bases). The CDR3 runs 15 residues. Trimming took off 5 bases at V and 0 bases at J, with 17 bases between the two ends. Germline-derived CDR1 and CDR2 are DFQATT and SNEGSKA (reference sequence). CDR3 coding DNA: TGCAGTGCTCATTCCGGGCAGGGAAGCTCCTACGAGCAGTACCTC. The encoded protein is CSAHSGQGSSYEQYL.

V and J are TRBV19 and TRBJ2-5, with TRBD1 matching 10 bases. This CDR3 spans 15 amino acids. CDR1 is LNHDA and CDR2 is SQIVND in the germline V gene (reference sequence). Trimming at V came to 4 bases and at J to 5 bases, leaving 7 bases not matched to a gene. The chain's CDR3 is CASSTRDRGGETQYF. CDR3 bases: TGTGCCAGTAGTACCCGGGACAGGGGTGGCGAGACCCAGTACTTC.

This clonotype was picked up many times. The rearrangement joins TRBV28 to TRBJ2-3, with TRBD2 matching over 7 bases. Losses at the gene ends were 5 bases for V and 0 bases for J; bases not matched to a gene: 5. CDR3 length: 15 residues. CDR1 and CDR2 (germline): MDHEN, SYDVKM. CDR3 sequence (DNA): TGTGCCAGCAGTCCTGGGGGGGAAAGCACAGATACGCAGTATTTT. Translating it yields CASSPGGESTDTQYF. The full variable domain, completed using reference TRBV28 and TRBJ2-3, is DVKVTQSSRYLVKRTGEKVFLECVQDMDHENMFWYRQDPGLGLRLIYFSYDVKMKEKGDIPEGYSVSREKKERFSLILESASTNQTSMYLCASSPGGESTDTQYFGPGTRLTVL.

The chain combines TRBV7-9 with TRBJ2-1; 10 bases fit TRBD1. Germline CDR1 SEHNR, CDR2 FQNEAQ (reference sequence). The trim removed 5 bases at V and 0 bases at J, leaving 4 bases unmatched. The CDR3 consists of 16 residues. CDR3 in DNA: TGTGCCAGCAGCCCCAGGACAGGGGGCTCCTACAATGAGCAGTTCTTC. Its protein product is CASSPRTGGSYNEQFF.

Remarks on this clonotype: The missing conserved phenylalanine or tryptophan at the end of this CDR3 makes a read error likely. Because the CDR3's place on the DNA is in doubt, the DNA is left out and the CDR3 is given as listed by TCRdb. V and J are TRBV28 and TRBJ1-5. Including both end residues, the CDR3 is 10 amino acids long. Germline V gene data show CDR1 as MDHEN and CDR2 as SYDVKM. The CDR3 reads CASSPTSGGV.

This clonotype was seen ten or more times. CDR3 in DNA: TGTGCCACCAGCGGCGGGGGGGGGAAGGGCTACACCTTC. This codes for CATSGGGGKGYTF. The chain recombines TRBV15 with TRBJ1-2; TRBD1 might be the D (5 bases). Trimming cost V 5 bases and J 8 bases, with 15 bases left between them. Germline assignment: CDR1 LNHNV and CDR2 YYDKDF (reference sequence). CDR3 length: 13 amino acids.

A note on this clonotype: A much more abundant neighbour one base away suggests this may be a read error. The chain links TRBV6-2 or TRBV6-3 to TRBJ2-7; possibly TRBD1 or TRBD2 for D (6 bases each). V was trimmed by 8 bases and J by 7 bases, leaving 27 bases between them. Per the germline V gene, CDR1 is MNHEY and CDR2 is SVGEGT. The CDR3 contains 16 residues. CDR3 coding DNA: TGTGCCAGCCGTCCCCCAAATCGGAGGGGGTTGGGTGAGCAGTACTTC. Its translation is CASRPPNRRGLGEQYF.

This clonotype turned up a few times. J is TRBJ2-2 and V is TRBV20-1; TRBD1 aligns across 7 bases. Unmatched junction bases numbered 7, after V lost 5 bases and J lost 4 bases. Per the germline V gene, CDR1 is DFQATT and CDR2 is SNEGSKA (reference sequence). This CDR3 has 14 residues. As DNA, the CDR3 is TGCAGTGCTCCTAGACAGGGCGTCACCGGGGAGCTGTTTTTT. Translated: CSAPRQGVTGELFF.

This clonotype showed up many times. This chain uses TRBV2 with TRBJ1-1; the D gene is possibly TRBD1 (5 bases). The CDR3 has 14 amino acids. The germline V and J ends were trimmed by 2 bases and 4 bases, with 11 bases remaining between them. Germline CDR1 SNHLY, CDR2 FYNNEI. CDR3 loop: CASSEMGGVTEAFF. Written as DNA, the CDR3 is TGTGCCAGCAGTGAAATGGGGGGAGTCACTGAAGCTTTCTTT.